The sequence of this T cell receptor (beta chain) was determined in a study of blood T cell repertoires in COVID-19. Germline CDR1 is SGHRS and CDR2 is YFSETQ. V lost 1 base and J lost 5; bases outside the gene matches: 20. The CDR3 contains 20 residues. Data came from immunoSEQ multiplex PCR; TCRdb stores just in-frame clones and leaves some out. The table has approximately 78,000 clones, over 65% seen once. The chain joins TRBV5-1 to TRBJ2-7; 11 nucleotides agree with TRBD1. The clonotype originates from a woman aged 80 or over with acute or convalescent COVID-19. The sequencing input was peripheral blood. The CDR3 loop reads CASSLILAGGTGQGAHEQYF. The CDR3 region has the DNA TGCGCCAGCAGCTTGATTCTTGCCGGCGGAACCGGACAGGGGGCACACGAGCAGTACTTC.